The following is a T cell receptor (beta chain) sequence with its context. The identical CDR3 is also encoded by other nucleotide sequences in the sample. In the study's own analysis: Reference gene primer amplification yielded estimated nucleated cell counts. Clones were sequenced by immunoSEQ multiplex PCR, and TCRdb holds only the in-frame ones, with some missing. V and J calls and clone size are given by that table; D and trimming were obtained from the DNA. The sample has under 250,000 clones; roughly 80% are singletons. These data come from a study of blood T cell repertoires in COVID-19. The V end was cut by 0 bases, the J end by 3 bases, with 5 bases between. The CDR3 sequence is 13 residues long. Germline CDR1 is SGHAT and CDR2 is FQNNGV.

The V gene is TRBV11-2, the J gene TRBJ1-1; D is unresolved. Source material: peripheral blood. The TCR sequence derives from a man in his forties or fifties with active or convalescent COVID-19. The CDR3 loop reads CASSLDRDTEAFF. In DNA, the CDR3 is TGTGCCAGCAGCTTAGATCGGGACACTGAAGCTTTCTTT. The complete variable domain, with remaining parts taken from reference TRBV11-2 and TRBJ1-1, reads EAGVAQSPRYKIIEKRQSVAFWCNPISGHATLYWYQQILGQGPKLLIQFQNNGVVDDSQLPKDRFSAERLKGVDSTLKIQPAKLEDSAVYLCASSLDRDTEAFFGQGTRLTVV.